This TCR beta chain was recovered during a study of blood T cell repertoires in COVID-19. Study context: The United States, Italy and Spain supplied acute and convalescent COVID-19 samples. From T cells, B-cell-depleted T cells, or PBMCs came the material, which was cDNA or gDNA.

CDR1 LGHNA and CDR2 YSLEER come from the germline V gene. The CDR3 loop spans 14 amino acids. Trimming removed 6 bases from V and 2 bases from J, with 10 bases in between. Under the authors' procedure: Amplified reference gene primers provided the basis for estimating nucleated cell counts. The repertoire was sequenced with immunoSEQ multiplex PCR; TCRdb's copy has only in-frame clones and lacks some. Clone size and V and J calls were adopted from that table, with D and trimming inferred from the DNA. The sample lists over 150,000 clones, under 90% occurring once. This rearrangement joins TRBV4-3 to TRBJ2-2, with a possible D match to TRBD1 (5 bases). Sequencing used peripheral blood. The receptor was isolated from a woman of 80 years or more with acute or convalescent COVID-19. The DNA for the CDR3 is TGCGCCAGCAGGCAGACAGCAAACACCGGGGAGCTGTTTTTT. Residues: CASRQTANTGELFF.